The clone carrying this TCR beta chain was seen a handful of times. The target antigen is unknown. Other DNA sequences in this sample translate to the same CDR3. The sample comes from a study of cytomegalovirus exposure and HLA in healthy donors. Study-level points and caveats: In a later analysis, V- and J-gene trimming of beta chains associated with a DCLRE1C missense variant, replicated independently. A later analysis found TCR association rates differed by HLA locus, highest for DRB1 and lowest for HLA-C. An analysis that was carried out later associated 15,000 to 20,000 TCR beta sequences with HLA alleles at 0.05 false discovery rate.

13 Jbeta primers and 60 Vbeta primers were used for the PCR. In the source study's methods: An analysis that came later counted approximately 76 million unique TCR beta chains, around 12 million shared. Profiled with immunoSEQ multiplex PCR; TCRdb holds only in-frame clones, not every one. Clone size and V and J calls were adopted from that table, with D and trimming inferred from the DNA. The sample yields tens of thousands of clones, over 60% seen once. CDR1 is LNHNV, CDR2 YYDKDF, per germline (reference sequence). The V and J ends lost 6 bases and 3 bases respectively, with 11 bases between them. CDR3 length equals 14 residues.

Sequencing was performed on PBMCs. This chain connects TRBV15 to TRBJ2-2, with unresolved D. The source of this sequence is a man aged 45-60 years in good health and CMV-seropositive. The CDR3 bases are TGTGCCACCAGAGAGGAAGGTTACACCGGGGAGCTGTTTTTT. It encodes CATREEGYTGELFF.